What follows are 7 T cell receptor beta chains derived from one specimen sequenced in a study of T-cell reconstitution after alpha-beta-depleted transplantation in children. Preparation of the TCRbeta library involved a method that used unique molecular identifiers. MiXCR, run by TCRdb on the PCR reads, gives a single entry per CDR3 protein. The table records 300,000 to 400,000 distinct CDR3 sequences, around 15% of them present only once. The material sequenced was PBMCs, mostly from graft donor cells, taken 360 days after TCRalphabeta/CD19-depleted stem cell transplant. These TCRs come from a male patient between 2 and 10 years old who had a stem cell transplant for acute lymphoblastic leukemia, so the T cells may come from the graft donor.

CDR3 DNA: TGTGCCAGCAGCTTAGCCGACAGGGGCTCTGGGGCCAACGTCCTGACTTTC. It codes for CASSLADRGSGANVLTF. This chain connects TRBV11-2 to TRBJ2-6; the match to TRBD1 covers 8 bases. The ends lost 1 base at V and 0 bases at J; junction bases unmatched: 2. The CDR3 runs 17 residues. Germline CDR1 SGHAT, CDR2 FQNNGV.

This clonotype appeared many times. The gene calls are TRBV29-1 and TRBJ2-1, with D possibly TRBD2 on 5 matching bases. V lost 7 bases and J lost 3, with 13 bases in between. The CDR3 covers 13 residues. In germline, CDR1 is SQVTM, CDR2 ANQGSEA. For the CDR3, the DNA is TGCAGCGAAGTCCTTCGGGACTACAATGAGCAGTTCTTC. It codes for CSEVLRDYNEQFF.

CDR3: CASRLEGEKLFF. The CDR3 DNA reads as TGCGCCAGCAGACTAGAGGGTGAAAAACTGTTTTTT. The chain recombines TRBV5-1 with TRBJ1-4, with no clear D. Looked up from germline, CDR1 is SGHRS and CDR2 is YFSETQ. V was pared by 5 bases and J by 7 bases, with 9 bases between. This CDR3 has 12 residues.

This clonotype was recorded at least ten times. The chain uses TRBV2 and TRBJ1-1, with unresolved D. This CDR3 comprises 13 residues. Germline V gene lookup returns CDR1 SNHLY and CDR2 FYNNEI. The germline V and J ends were trimmed by 1 base and 0 bases, with 3 bases remaining between them. CDR3: CASSEDLNTEAFF. In DNA form, the CDR3 reads TGTGCCAGCAGTGAAGACCTGAACACTGAAGCTTTCTTT.

In its sample, this clonotype was seen many times. This sequence joins TRBV29-1 and TRBJ2-5, with 7 bases fitting TRBD2. Germline V gene sequence: CDR1 SQVTM, CDR2 ANQGSEA. The CDR3 consists of 12 residues. V shed 5 bases, J shed 2 bases, and the junction held 2 bases outside the gene matches. The CDR3 region is CSVLAEQETQYF. For the CDR3, the DNA is TGCAGCGTTCTAGCGGAACAAGAGACCCAGTACTTC.

This clonotype was counted only a few times. The CDR3 coding sequence is TGCAGCGTCATTAGCGGGAGCTCCTACAATGAGCAGTTCTTC. Amino acids: CSVISGSSYNEQFF. The genes are TRBV29-1 and TRBJ2-1, with 9 bases aligning to TRBD2. Trimming removed 6 bases from V and 0 bases from J; junction bases left unmatched: 3. From germline, CDR1 is SQVTM and CDR2 ANQGSEA. CDR3 length: 14 residues.

This clonotype has more than one count but fewer than ten. The chain joins TRBV4-2 to TRBJ2-2; tentative D call: TRBD1 (6 bases). The germline gives CDR1 LGHNA, CDR2 YNFKEQ. Trimming cost V 4 bases and J 6 bases, with 24 bases left between them. The CDR3 has 18 amino acids. CDR3 amino acids: CASSPGPGHEFGPGELFF. The CDR3 DNA reads TGTGCCAGCAGCCCTGGACCGGGACACGAGTTCGGACCCGGGGAGCTGTTTTTT.